Sequencing of this TCR beta chain was carried out in a study of regulatory and conventional T cells in RAG deficiency (dated by TCRdb to about 2017). As for the study more broadly: The study used high-throughput TCR beta sequencing to compare repertoire diversity and composition of Treg, conventional CD4+ and CD8+ T cells between RAG-deficient patients and healthy controls. Findings and caveats that apply to the study as a whole: RAG-deficient patients showed markedly lower Shannon entropy and higher Simpson indices than control T-cell subpopulations. For some subjects, some T-cell subset analyses were not performed. Rather than being bona fide Treg cells, the sorted CD25-high CD127-low cells in Omenn syndrome patients may represent peripherally activated cells. Shorter CDR3 lengths were found in all patient T-cell subsets, and >90% Treg-Tconv repertoire overlap at nucleotide and amino acid level was observed in Omenn syndrome patients. In Omenn syndrome and CID/AS patients compared with controls, about 90-fold fewer unique TCR beta sequences were detected from Treg cells, versus 9.5 to 10-fold fewer for other subsets.

Notes on this clone: What this receptor recognizes is not known. No base-level quality is on record; no much larger clone is a single base apart.

The germline V end is reduced by 7 bases and the J end by 4 bases; junction bases left unmatched: 4. Counted from cysteine to phenylalanine, this CDR3 has 13 amino acids. Only the CDR3 DNA is retained, 39 bases long and in frame from the first base. The germline V gene (reference sequence) specifies MNHNY as CDR1 and SVGAGI as CDR2. Library preparation was by the immunoSEQ multiplex PCR assay. Rearranged TCR beta chain products were amplified from the genomic DNA of sorted T-cell subsets and were then sequenced. The original pipeline was this. Shannon entropy and Simpson indices were used to quantify the repertoire diversity of productive TCR beta rearrangements. Clonal expansion was assessed by the summed frequency of the 100 most abundant productive TCR beta clonotypes among total reads. The TRB repertoires were scored with a self-reactivity index that is based on amino acid usage at CDR3beta positions 6 and 7. Two-way ANOVA was applied to the repertoire analyses, whereas Student t or Mann-Whitney tests were applied to the flow cytometric analyses. This immuneACCESS table, as held by TCRdb, lists in-frame sequences with V and J called but not all clones. Of the missing ones, under half trace to an unresolved V gene in checked studies; the others have no known cause. The V and J calls and the clone size are those of that table, but D and trimming were determined from the DNA. The sample profile shows about 34,000 clones; 75% to 80% of them were found once. The biggest ten clones account for 3% to 4% of the sample.

Conventional CD4+ T cells were purified from blood as CD25-low CD127-high cells before genomic DNA extraction. For repertoire analyses, the comparison group consisted of eight healthy control donors. These same records also appear under a second study, on regulatory T cells. That second publication adds: The multiplex PCR used 52 forward TRBV primers and 13 reverse TRBJ primers, with assay-based and computational corrections for amplification bias. Repertoires from patients had restricted unique TRB V-J pairs and skewed V and J gene usage, with the strongest effect in regulatory T cells. Between CD3G-deficient patients and healthy controls, the study compared T-cell receptor beta repertoires in sorted regulatory T cells, conventional CD4+ T cells and CD8+ T cells. Peripheral blood mononuclear cells were isolated by Ficoll density separation. Within the immunoSEQ assay, multiplex PCR amplified rearranged TRB loci from genomic DNA. TRB amplicons were sequenced using an Illumina HiSeq platform. Raw sequences were error-filtered and aligned to reference gene sequences by custom algorithms, then analyzed with the immunoSEQ online tools. The frequencies of productive and nonproductive TRB rearrangements were evaluated among unique sequences as well as among total sequences. For group comparisons, t tests, Mann-Whitney tests or two-way ANOVA were performed in Prism software.

This TCR came from a human donor in good health. The chain links TRBV6-6 with TRBJ2-3; 8 nucleotides in the junction match TRBD2. Source material: CD4+ effector T cells sorted from blood. This receptor has the CDR3 CASTRGESDTQYF. In nucleotides, the sequence is TGTGCCAGCACGCGGGGGGAATCAGATACGCAGTATTTT.